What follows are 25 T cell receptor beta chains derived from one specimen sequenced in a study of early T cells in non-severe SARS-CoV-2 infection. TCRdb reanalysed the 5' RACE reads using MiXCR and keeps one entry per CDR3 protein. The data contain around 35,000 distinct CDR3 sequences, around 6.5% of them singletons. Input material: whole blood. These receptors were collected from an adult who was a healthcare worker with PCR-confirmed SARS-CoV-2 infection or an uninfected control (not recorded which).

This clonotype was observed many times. DNA for the CDR3: TGTGCCAGCAGTTTAAGATTGGGTGTGAACACTGAAGCTTTCTTT. It codes for CASSLRLGVNTEAFF. The chain carries TRBV28 and TRBJ1-1; D gene uncertain. CDR1 is MDHEN, CDR2 SYDVKM, per germline. There are 15 residues in the CDR3. The V and J ends lost 2 bases and 0 bases respectively, with 10 bases between them.

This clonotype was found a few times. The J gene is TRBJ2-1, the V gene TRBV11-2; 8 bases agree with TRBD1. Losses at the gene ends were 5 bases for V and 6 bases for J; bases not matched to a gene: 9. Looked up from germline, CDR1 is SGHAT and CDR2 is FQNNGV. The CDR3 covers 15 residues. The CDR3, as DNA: TGTGCCAGCAGCGAGGACAGGGCTCTCCTCAATGAGCAGTTCTTC. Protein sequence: CASSEDRALLNEQFF.

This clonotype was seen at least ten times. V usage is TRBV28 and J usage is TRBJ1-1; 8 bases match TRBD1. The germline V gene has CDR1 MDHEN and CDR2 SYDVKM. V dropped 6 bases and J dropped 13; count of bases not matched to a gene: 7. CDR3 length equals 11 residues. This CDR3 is CASRRNRGVFF. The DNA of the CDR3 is TGTGCCAGCAGACGCAACAGGGGGGTTTTCTTT.

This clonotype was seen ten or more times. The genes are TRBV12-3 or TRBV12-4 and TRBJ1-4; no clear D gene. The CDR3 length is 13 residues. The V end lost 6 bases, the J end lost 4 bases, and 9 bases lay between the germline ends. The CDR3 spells CASSPRLNEKLFF. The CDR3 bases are TGTGCCAGCAGCCCTCGCCTTAATGAAAAACTGTTTTTT.

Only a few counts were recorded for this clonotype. The CDR3: CASSEGAGGPEGYTF. Here the CDR3 DNA reads TGTGCCAGCAGTGAAGGAGCAGGGGGGCCCGAAGGCTACACCTTC. The chain couples TRBV6-1 to TRBJ1-2, with TRBD1 matching over 7 bases. V trimming: 1 base; J trimming: 8 bases; junction bases outside the gene matches: 10. The CDR3 consists of 15 residues. From germline, CDR1 is MNHNS and CDR2 SASEGT.

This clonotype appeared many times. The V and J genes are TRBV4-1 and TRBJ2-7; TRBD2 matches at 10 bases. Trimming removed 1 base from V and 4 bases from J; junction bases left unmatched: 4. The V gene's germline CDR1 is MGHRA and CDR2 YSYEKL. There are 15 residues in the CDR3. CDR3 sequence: CASSQGLAGVYEQYF. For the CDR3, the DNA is TGCGCCAGCAGCCAAGGGCTAGCGGGAGTTTACGAGCAGTACTTC.

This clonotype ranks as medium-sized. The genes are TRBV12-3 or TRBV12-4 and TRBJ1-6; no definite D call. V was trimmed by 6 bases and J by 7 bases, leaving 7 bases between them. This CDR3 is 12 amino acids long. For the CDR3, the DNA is TGTGCCAGCAGCCCCGAAAATTCACCCCTCCACTTT. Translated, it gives CASSPENSPLHF.

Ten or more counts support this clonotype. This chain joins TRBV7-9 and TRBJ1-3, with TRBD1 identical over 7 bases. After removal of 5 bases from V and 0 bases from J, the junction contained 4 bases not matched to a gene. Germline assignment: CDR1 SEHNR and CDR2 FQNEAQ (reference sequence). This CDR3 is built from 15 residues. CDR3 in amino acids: CASSETGSSGNTIYF. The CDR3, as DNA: TGTGCCAGCAGCGAGACAGGGTCCTCTGGAAACACCATATATTTT.

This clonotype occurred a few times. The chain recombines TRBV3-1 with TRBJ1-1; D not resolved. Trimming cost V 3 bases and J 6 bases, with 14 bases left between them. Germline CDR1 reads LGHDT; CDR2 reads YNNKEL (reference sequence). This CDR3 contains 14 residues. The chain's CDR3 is CASSHKPSVAEAFF. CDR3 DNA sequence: TGTGCCAGCAGCCACAAGCCTTCAGTCGCTGAAGCTTTCTTT.

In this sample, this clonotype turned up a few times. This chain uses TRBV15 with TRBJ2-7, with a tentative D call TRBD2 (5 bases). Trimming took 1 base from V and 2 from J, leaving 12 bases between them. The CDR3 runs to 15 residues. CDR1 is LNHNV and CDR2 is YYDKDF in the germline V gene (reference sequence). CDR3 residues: CATSRGTAWTYEQYF. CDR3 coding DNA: TGTGCCACCAGCAGAGGGACTGCATGGACCTACGAGCAGTACTTC.

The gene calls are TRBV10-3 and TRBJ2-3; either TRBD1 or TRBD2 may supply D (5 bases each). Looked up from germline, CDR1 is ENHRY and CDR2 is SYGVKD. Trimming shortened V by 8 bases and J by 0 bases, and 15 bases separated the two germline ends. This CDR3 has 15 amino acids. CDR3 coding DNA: TGTGCCATCCGCACATCGGGGCTTAGCACAGATACGCAGTATTTT. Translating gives CAIRTSGLSTDTQYF.

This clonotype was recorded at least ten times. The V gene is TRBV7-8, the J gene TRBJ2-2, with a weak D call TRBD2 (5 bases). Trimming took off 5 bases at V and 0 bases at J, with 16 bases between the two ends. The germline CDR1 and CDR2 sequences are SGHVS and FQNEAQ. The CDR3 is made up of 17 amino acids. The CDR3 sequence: CASSPGPRGPNTGELFF. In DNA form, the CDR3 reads TGTGCCAGCAGCCCGGGCCCTCGCGGGCCGAACACCGGGGAGCTGTTTTTT.

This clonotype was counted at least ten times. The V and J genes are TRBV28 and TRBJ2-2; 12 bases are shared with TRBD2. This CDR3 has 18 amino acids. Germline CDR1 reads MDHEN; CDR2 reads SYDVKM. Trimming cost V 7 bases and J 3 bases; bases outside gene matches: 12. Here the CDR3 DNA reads TGTGCCAGCACCATGACTAGCGGGAGTTCTTTGCACACCGGGGAGCTGTTTTTT. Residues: CASTMTSGSSLHTGELFF.

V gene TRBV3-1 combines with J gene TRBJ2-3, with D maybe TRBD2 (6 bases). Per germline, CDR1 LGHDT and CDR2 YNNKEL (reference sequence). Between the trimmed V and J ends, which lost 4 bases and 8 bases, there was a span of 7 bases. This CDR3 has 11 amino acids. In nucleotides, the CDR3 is TGTGCCAGCAGCCCGGGAGTTACGCAGTATTTT. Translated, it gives CASSPGVTQYF.

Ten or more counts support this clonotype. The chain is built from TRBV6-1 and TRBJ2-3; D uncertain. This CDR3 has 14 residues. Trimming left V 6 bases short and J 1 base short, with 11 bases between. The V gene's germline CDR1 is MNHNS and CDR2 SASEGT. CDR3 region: CASSKTPGTDTQYF. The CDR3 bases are TGTGCCAGCAGCAAAACCCCGGGCACAGATACGCAGTATTTT.

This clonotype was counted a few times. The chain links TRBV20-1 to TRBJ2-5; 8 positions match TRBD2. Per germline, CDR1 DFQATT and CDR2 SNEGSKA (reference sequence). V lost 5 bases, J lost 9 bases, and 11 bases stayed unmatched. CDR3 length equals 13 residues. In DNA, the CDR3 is TGCAGTGCTGGACCGGGACTAGAGGGGTCCCAGTACTTC. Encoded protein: CSAGPGLEGSQYF.

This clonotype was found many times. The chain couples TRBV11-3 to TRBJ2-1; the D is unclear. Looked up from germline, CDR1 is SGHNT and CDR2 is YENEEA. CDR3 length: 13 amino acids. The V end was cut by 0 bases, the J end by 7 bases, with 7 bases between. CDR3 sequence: CASSLDSLNEQFF. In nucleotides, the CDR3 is TGTGCCAGCAGCTTAGATAGCTTGAATGAGCAGTTCTTC.

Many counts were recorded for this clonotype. CDR3 sequence: CSVVAPSYNEQFF. The CDR3 DNA sequence: TGCAGCGTTGTTGCCCCCAGCTACAATGAGCAGTTCTTC. The V and J genes are TRBV29-1 and TRBJ2-1; D not certain. Germline CDR1 and CDR2: SQVTM and ANQGSEA. This CDR3 is built from 13 residues. V lost 4 bases to trimming and J lost 3 bases, with 10 bases between them.

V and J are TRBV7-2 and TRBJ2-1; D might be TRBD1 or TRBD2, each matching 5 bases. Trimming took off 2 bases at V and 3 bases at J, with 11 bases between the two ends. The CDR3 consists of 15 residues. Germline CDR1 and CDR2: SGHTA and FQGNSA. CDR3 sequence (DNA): TGTGCCAGCAGCTTACGCAGGGCGGGCTACAATGAGCAGTTCTTC. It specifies CASSLRRAGYNEQFF.

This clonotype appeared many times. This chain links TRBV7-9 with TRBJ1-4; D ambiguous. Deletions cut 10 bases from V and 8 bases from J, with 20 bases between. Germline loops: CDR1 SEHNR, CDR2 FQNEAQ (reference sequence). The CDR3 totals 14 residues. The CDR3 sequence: CAIPALVGLEKLFF. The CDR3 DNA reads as TGTGCCATCCCCGCCCTAGTTGGGCTCGAAAAACTGTTTTTT.

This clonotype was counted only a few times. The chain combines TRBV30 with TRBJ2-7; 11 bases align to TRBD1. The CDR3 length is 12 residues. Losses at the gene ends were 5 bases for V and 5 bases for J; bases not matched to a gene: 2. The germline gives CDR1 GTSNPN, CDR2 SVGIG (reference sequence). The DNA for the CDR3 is TGTGCCTGGGGGACAGGGGGACACGAGCAGTACTTC. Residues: CAWGTGGHEQYF.

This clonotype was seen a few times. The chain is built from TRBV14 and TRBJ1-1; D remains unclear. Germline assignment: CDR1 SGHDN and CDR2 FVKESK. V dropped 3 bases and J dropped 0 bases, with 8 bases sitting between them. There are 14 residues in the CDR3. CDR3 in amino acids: CASSHSGMNTEAFF. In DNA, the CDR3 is TGTGCCAGCAGCCATTCTGGGATGAACACTGAAGCTTTCTTT.

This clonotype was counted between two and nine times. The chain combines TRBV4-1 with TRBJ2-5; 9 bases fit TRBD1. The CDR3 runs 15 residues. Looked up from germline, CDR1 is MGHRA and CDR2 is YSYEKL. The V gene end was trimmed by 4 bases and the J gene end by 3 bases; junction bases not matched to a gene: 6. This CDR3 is CASSRVRQGEETQYF. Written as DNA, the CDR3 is TGCGCCAGCAGCCGAGTGAGACAGGGGGAAGAGACCCAGTACTTC.

CDR3 protein: CASSTRGGEKLFF. The CDR3 DNA reads TGTGCCAGCAGTACCAGGGGCGGTGAAAAACTGTTTTTT. The V and J genes are TRBV27 and TRBJ1-4; D is possibly TRBD1 (6 bases). This CDR3 region has 13 residues. V was trimmed by 5 bases and J by 7 bases, leaving 11 bases between them. Germline V CDR1 and CDR2: MNHEY, SMNVEV (reference sequence).

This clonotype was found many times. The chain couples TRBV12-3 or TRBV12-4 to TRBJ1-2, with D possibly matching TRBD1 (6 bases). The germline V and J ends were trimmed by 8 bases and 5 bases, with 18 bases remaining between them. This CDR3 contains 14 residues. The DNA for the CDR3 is TGTGCCAGCTCATCCCCCGGACAGCGGTATGGCTACACCTTC. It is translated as CASSSPGQRYGYTF.